This TCR beta chain originates from a study of blood T cell repertoires in COVID-19. The germline CDR1 and CDR2 sequences are SGHVS and FNYEAQ. V lost 5 bases, J lost 7 bases, and 19 bases stayed unmatched. CDR3 length: 17 residues. In the original analysis: Amplification of reference gene primers provided the estimated nucleated cell counts. Here immunoSEQ multiplex PCR was the method, and the copy in TCRdb shows in-frame clones only, minus some. The D gene and trimming were derived from the DNA, and the V and J assignments and clone size from that table. The sample lists about 260,000 clones, around nine tenths occurring once.

The chain combines TRBV7-6 with TRBJ1-2; 7 nucleotides agree with TRBD1. Material: peripheral blood. The source of this sequence is a woman aged 55 to 70 with COVID-19, enrolled during active disease. CDR3 sequence (DNA): TGTGCCAGCAGCCCTTCCCTGAGACAGGGTCCCGTGAGTGGCTACACCTTC. Its translation is CASSPSLRQGPVSGYTF.